This section outlines one T cell receptor (beta chain) sequence together with its context. Assay: immunoSEQ multiplex PCR; the TCRdb copy retains only in-frame clones and omits some. The data contain approximately 360,000 clones, about 87% of them singletons. This sample was included in a study of blood T cell repertoires in COVID-19. CDR1 is MNHNY, CDR2 SVGAGI, per germline (reference sequence). The CDR3 is 13 residues long. V shed 10 bases and J shed 3 bases, with 15 bases lying between them. This sequence joins TRBV6-6 and TRBJ1-1; a possible D gene is TRBD1 (6 bases). The sequenced sample consisted of PBMCs or T cells enriched from blood (not recorded which). This sequence originates from a middle-aged man in a cohort exposed to, infected with or recovered from COVID-19 (not recorded which). The CDR3 is CATHQGRDTEAFF. The CDR3 nucleotides read TGTGCCACACACCAGGGGAGGGACACTGAAGCTTTCTTT.